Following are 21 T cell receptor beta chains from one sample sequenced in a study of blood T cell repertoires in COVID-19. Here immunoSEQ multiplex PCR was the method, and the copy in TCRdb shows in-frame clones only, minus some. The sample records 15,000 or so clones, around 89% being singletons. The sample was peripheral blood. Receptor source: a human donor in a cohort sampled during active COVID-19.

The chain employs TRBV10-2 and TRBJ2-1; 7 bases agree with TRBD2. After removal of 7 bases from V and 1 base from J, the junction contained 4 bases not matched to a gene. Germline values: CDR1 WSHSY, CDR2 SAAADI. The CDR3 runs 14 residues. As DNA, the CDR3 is TGCGCCAGCAATGACGGGGGGTCCTACAATGAGCAGTTCTTC. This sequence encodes CASNDGGSYNEQFF.

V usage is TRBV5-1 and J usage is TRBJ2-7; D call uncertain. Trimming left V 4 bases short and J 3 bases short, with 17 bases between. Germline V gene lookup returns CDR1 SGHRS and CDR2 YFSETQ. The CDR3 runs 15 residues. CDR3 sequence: CASSQISALDYEQYF. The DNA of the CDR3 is TGCGCCAGCAGCCAAATCAGCGCATTAGACTACGAGCAGTACTTC.

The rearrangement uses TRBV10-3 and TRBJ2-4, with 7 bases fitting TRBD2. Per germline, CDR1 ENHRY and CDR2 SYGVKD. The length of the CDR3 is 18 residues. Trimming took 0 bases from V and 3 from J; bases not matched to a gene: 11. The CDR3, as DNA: TGTGCCATCAGTGAGTCGAATTCCGGACTAGTTGGCAAAAACATTCAGTACTTC. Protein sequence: CAISESNSGLVGKNIQYF.

This CDR3 reads CASSPERGGPGGANVLTF. The CDR3 DNA is TGTGCCAGCAGCCCCGAAAGGGGGGGACCCGGAGGGGCCAACGTCCTGACTTTC. This chain uses TRBV7-9 with TRBJ2-6, with D perhaps matching TRBD2 (7 bases). The CDR3 is 18 residues long. Trimming took off 5 bases at V and 4 bases at J, with 21 bases between the two ends. The germline CDR1 and CDR2 sequences are SEHNR and FQNEAQ (reference sequence).

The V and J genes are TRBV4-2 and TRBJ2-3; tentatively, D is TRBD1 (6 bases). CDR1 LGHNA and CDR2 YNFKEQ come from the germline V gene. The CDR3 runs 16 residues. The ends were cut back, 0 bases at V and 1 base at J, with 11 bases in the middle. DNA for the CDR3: TGTGCCAGCAGCCAAGATCAGGGGATCGGCACAGATACGCAGTATTTT. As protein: CASSQDQGIGTDTQYF.

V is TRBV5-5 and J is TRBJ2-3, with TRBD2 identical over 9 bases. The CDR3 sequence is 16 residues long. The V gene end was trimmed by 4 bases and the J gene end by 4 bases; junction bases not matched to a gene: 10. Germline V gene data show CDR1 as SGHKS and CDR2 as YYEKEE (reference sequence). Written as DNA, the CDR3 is TGTGCCAGCAGCCCTAACTCGGGACTAGCATCAGATACGCAGTATTTT. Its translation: CASSPNSGLASDTQYF.

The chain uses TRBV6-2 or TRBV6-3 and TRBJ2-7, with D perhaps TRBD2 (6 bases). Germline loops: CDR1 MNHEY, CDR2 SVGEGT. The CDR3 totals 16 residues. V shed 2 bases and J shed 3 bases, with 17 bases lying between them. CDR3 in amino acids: CASSYPFILAVYEQYF. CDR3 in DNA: TGTGCCAGCAGTTACCCGTTCATACTAGCCGTCTACGAGCAGTACTTC.

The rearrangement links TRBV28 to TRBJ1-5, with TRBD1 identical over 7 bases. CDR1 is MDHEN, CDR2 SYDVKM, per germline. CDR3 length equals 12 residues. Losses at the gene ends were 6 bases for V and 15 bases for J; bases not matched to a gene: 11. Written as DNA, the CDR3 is TGTGCCAGCAGGTCTCCGGGACAGTTCTTGCATTTT. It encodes CASRSPGQFLHF.

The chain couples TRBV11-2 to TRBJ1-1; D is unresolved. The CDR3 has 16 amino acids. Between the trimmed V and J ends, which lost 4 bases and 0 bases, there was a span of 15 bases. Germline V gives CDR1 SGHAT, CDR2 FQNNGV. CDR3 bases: TGTGCCAGCAGCTCCGGGGATCTTTTTTTGAACACTGAAGCTTTCTTT. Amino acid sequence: CASSSGDLFLNTEAFF.

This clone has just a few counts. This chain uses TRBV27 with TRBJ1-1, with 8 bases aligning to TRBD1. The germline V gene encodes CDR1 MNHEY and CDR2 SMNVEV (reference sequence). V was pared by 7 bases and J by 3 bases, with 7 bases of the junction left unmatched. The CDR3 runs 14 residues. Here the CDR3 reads CASIRQGRYTEAFF. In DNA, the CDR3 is TGTGCCAGCATCCGACAGGGGCGGTACACTGAAGCTTTCTTT.

This chain's CDR3 is CASSAGQEHSGNTIYF. The CDR3 region has the DNA TGTGCCAGCAGCGCCGGACAGGAACACTCTGGAAACACCATATATTTT. The chain uses TRBV9 and TRBJ1-3, with TRBD1 matching over 7 bases. With V trimmed by 3 bases and J by 0 bases, 6 bases remained unmatched. The CDR3 runs to 16 residues. Germline values: CDR1 SGDLS, CDR2 YYNGEE. Looking up the rest from reference TRBV9 and TRBJ1-3 gives the full variable domain: DSGVTQTPKHLITATGQRVTLRCSPRSGDLSVYWYQQSLDQGLQFLIQYYNGEERAKGNILERFSAQQFPDLHSELNLSSLELGDSALYFCASSAGQEHSGNTIYFGEGSWLTVV.

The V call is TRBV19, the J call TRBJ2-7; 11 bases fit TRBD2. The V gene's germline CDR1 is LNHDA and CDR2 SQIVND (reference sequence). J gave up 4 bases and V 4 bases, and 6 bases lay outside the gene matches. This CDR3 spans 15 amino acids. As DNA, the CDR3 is TGTGCCAGTAGTACCGGGACTAGCGGTTCATACGAGCAGTACTTC. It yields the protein CASSTGTSGSYEQYF.

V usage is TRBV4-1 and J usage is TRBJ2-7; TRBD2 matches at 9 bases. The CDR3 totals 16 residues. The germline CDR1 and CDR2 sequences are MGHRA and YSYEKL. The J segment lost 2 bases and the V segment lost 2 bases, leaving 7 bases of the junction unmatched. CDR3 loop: CASSQTTSGFTYEQYF. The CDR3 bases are TGCGCCAGCAGCCAAACTACTAGCGGGTTTACCTACGAGCAGTACTTC.

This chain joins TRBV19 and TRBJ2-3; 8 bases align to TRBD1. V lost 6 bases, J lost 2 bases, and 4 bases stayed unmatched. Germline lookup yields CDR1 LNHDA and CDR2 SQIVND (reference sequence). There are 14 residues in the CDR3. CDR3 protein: CASSLRGLTDTQYF. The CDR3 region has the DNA TGTGCCAGTAGCCTCAGGGGGCTCACAGATACGCAGTATTTT. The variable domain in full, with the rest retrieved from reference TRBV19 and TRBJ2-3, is DGGITQSPKYLFRKEGQNVTLSCEQNLNHDAMYWYRQDPGQGLRLIYYSQIVNDFQKGDIAEGYSVSREKKESFPLTVTSAQKNPTAFYLCASSLRGLTDTQYFGPGTRLTVL.

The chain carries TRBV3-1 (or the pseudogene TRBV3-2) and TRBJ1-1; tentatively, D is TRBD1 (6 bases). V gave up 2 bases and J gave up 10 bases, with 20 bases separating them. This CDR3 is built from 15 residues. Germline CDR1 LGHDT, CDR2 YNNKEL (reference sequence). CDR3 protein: CASSQNPTGSWAAFF. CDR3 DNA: TGTGCCAGCAGCCAAAACCCGACAGGTTCGTGGGCAGCTTTCTTT.

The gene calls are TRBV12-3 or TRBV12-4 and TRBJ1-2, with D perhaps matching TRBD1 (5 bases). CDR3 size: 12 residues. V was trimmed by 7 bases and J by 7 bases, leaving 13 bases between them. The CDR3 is CASTEGRGGYTF. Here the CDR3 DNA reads TGTGCCAGCACCGAAGGTAGGGGTGGCTACACCTTC.

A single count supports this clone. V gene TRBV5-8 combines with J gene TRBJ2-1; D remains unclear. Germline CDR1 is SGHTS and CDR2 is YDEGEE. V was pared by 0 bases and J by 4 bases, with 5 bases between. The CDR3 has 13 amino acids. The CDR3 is CASSLARYNEQFF. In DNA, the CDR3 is TGTGCCAGCAGCTTGGCCCGGTACAATGAGCAGTTCTTC.

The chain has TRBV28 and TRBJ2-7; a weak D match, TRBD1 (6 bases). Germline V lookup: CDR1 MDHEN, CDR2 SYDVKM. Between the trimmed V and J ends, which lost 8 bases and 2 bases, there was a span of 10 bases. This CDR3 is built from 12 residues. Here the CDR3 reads CASGTSTYEQYF. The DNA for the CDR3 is TGTGCCAGCGGGACAAGTACCTACGAGCAGTACTTC.

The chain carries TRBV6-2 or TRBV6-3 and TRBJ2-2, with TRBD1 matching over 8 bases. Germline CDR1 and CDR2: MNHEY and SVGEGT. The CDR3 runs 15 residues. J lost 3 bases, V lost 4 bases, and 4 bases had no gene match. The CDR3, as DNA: TGTGCCAGCAGTTCCTACAGGGGGGACACCGGGGAGCTGTTTTTT. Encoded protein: CASSSYRGDTGELFF.

Here the CDR3 DNA reads TGTGCCTGGAGCCCAACAGGGACGTTCTCCTACGAGCAGTACTTC. It is translated as CAWSPTGTFSYEQYF. The chain recombines TRBV30 with TRBJ2-7, with a weak D call TRBD1 (6 bases). The V and J ends lost 3 bases and 0 bases respectively, with 15 bases between them. Looked up from germline, CDR1 is GTSNPN and CDR2 is SVGIG (reference sequence). The CDR3 is 15 amino acids.

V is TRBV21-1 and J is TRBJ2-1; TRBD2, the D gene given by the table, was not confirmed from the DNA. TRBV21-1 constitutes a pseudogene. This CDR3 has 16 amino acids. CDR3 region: CASSIRLAGPVGEQFF. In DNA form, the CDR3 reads TGTGCCAGCAGCATCCGACTAGCGGGACCAGTGGGTGAGCAGTTCTTC.